The following is a TCR beta chain sequence with its context. Its cognate antigen has yet to be identified. Per-base qualities were not stored, and no clone one base away is much larger. Donors were healthy HIV-negative adults with no recently reported acute infections or vaccinations. Every donor was a Caucasian adult living in Nashville, Tennessee, USA. Magnetic negative selection was used to enrich CD4+ T cells, after which naive cells were positively selected on CD45RA and the negative fraction became the memory subset. After blood collection by leukapheresis, PBMCs were isolated using Ficoll-Histopaque density gradient centrifugation and then cryopreserved in the vapor phase of liquid nitrogen. Purity and quantity of every magnetically sorted T cell population were checked by analytical flow cytometry. Each sorted fraction had its genomic DNA isolated and then quantified by UV absorbance on a Nanodrop 2000c.

The data were taken from a study of shared clonotypes between healthy human individuals (dated by TCRdb to about 2020). For context, the study as a whole: A couple of women and a few men aged 18 to 49 years were included in the cohort. Per donor, three plates each were used for CD4 naive and CD4 memory, two for CD8 naive, and one for CD8 memory. Each donor's leukapheresis produced roughly between roughly 0.85 and 9.5 billion PBMCs. To estimate repertoire size and how much clonotype sharing occurs between individuals, the study deeply sequenced the blood TCR repertoires of roughly 5 healthy adults. To increase sequencing depth and limit assay-specific biases, different laboratories used diverse techniques to prepare libraries and sequence TCR repertoires.

The germline V and J ends show losses of 0 bases and 0 bases respectively, and no gene match explains 9 bases of the junction. The CDR3 goes from the cysteine to the phenylalanine over 18 residues. CDR3 DNA only is kept here, 54 bases in frame from base 1. Via the germline V gene, CDR1 is SGHRS and CDR2 YFSETQ. Using the deep immunoSEQ assay, multiplex PCR amplified TCR CDR3 regions from genomic DNA. Extracted genomic DNA from each cell subset was spread evenly across all wells of several immunoSEQ 96-well plates, with each plate serving as a replicate. For sorted subsets, approximately 190 ng genomic DNA, equal to some 30,000 T cell genomes, was loaded into each replicate PCR. Purified libraries were quantified with a Qubit 3.0 fluorometer, sized on a Bioanalyzer 2100, and re-quantified with the KAPA Library Quantification kit. Each immunoSEQ 96-well plate was sequenced on its own single-read 150-cycle Illumina NextSeq 550 flow cell. In the authors' own workflow: Because the immunoSEQ output held only junctional sequences and lacked quality scores, the filtering could not match the filtering applied to full-length reads. Sequences were annotated with PyIR, a Python wrapper for IgBLAST v1.9, and V/J genes and CDR3 were assigned using IMGT germline references. Any read was removed if the V/J assignment was weak (E-value above 1e-6), the CDR3 was missing, or the read contained stop codons, out-of-frame junctions, or ambiguous translated residues. V3J clonotypes were defined as sequences sharing the same inferred V gene, J gene, and CDR3 amino acid sequence. To compute the percentage overlap between repertoires, the number of shared unique clonotypes was divided by the size of the smaller repertoire. RTK rarefaction, the Chao1 estimator, and Recon v2.1 estimates of unobserved clonotypes were used to assess repertoire richness. For all TCRbeta clonotypes obtained by the gDNA method from a handful of donors, generation probabilities were computed with OLGA. Sourced from immuneACCESS, this table was stored by TCRdb with only in-frame sequences that have V and J called. A share of the clones is absent; for the studies checked, an unresolved V gene accounts for under half, and the remainder has no known explanation. V and J calls plus clone size are reproduced from that table; the DNA served to infer D and trimming. The sample contains 2 million to 2.5 million clones, around 90% of them found a single time. 0.37% of the sample rests with the top ten.

The investigation overall reported the following: Naive subsets generally had larger estimated clonotype richness than memory subsets did. Across a handful of donors, 5% to 6% of naive CD4, approximately 3.5% of naive CD8, about 2.3% of memory CD4, and about 0.44% of memory CD8 clonotypes were shared. Based on pairwise subsampling, the degree of clonotype sharing among donors was expected to be affected by sequencing depth. Rarefaction of sorted-subset datasets indicated incomplete sequencing despite the large sequencing depth. Because the study included only a small number of donors, the genetic and exposure-history diversity represented was limited. Sampling was restricted to blood, and TCR repertoires in tissues likely differ from the TCR repertoires found in blood. Compared with non-shared clonotypes, clonotypes shared by all four sorted-subset donors had higher generation probabilities.

This sequence uses TRBV5-1 and TRBJ2-4; 7 central nucleotides agree with TRBD1. Material: naive CD4+ T cells from PBMCs. The cell subset or site label, read with the paper, signifies: CD45RA+ positively selected. The TCR comes from a man between 18 and 29 years old in good health. Some clones in this sample may be carry-over from other donors' samples. The DNA is TGCGCCAGCAGCTTGGACATGGCGCAGGGGGTAGCCAAAAACATTCAGTACTTC. Its product reads: CASSLDMAQGVAKNIQYF.